The entry below describes one TCR beta chain. Its antigen is undetermined. CDR3 size: 14 residues. With 6 bases removed from V and 0 bases from J, the gap between germline ends came to 9 bases. Germline V gene data show CDR1 as LNHDA and CDR2 as SQIVND (reference sequence). All patients reached thyroid surgery having received no treatment beforehand. The data belong to a study of metastatic and nonmetastatic thyroid tumors. Overall study: Repertoires from malignant and benign thyroid patients were compared across blood and tumor or nodule tissue. Notes on the study in general: It was reportedly found that TCR beta diversity was significantly higher in malignant thyroid tumors than in benign nodules, a difference seen in both blood and tumor samples.

In the original workflow: Built for papillary thyroid cancer, a distant-metastasis classifier drew on CDR3 differences across clinicopathological groups. Using MiXCR, TCRdb reanalyzed the PCR reads. TCRdb's processing, not the study's, gives the V and J calls here. Among tens of thousands of clones listed, more than 15% were seen once. The gene calls are TRBV19 and TRBJ1-5; no clear D. Material: blood. The source of this sequence is a female donor with papillary thyroid cancer or a benign thyroid nodule (not recorded which). Some clones in this sample may be carry-over from other donors' samples. The CDR3 is CASRGEVSNQPQHF. The DNA for the CDR3 is TGTGCCAGTAGGGGTGAAGTTAGCAATCAGCCCCAGCATTTT.